The rows below give T cell receptor beta chains drawn from one sample of a study of T cells in Graves' hyperthyroidism and ophthalmopathy. Each CDR3 protein is one row after TCRdb ran MiXCR on the multiplex PCR reads. The sample lists about 130,000 distinct CDR3 sequences; around 20% were seen once. Sequenced material: blood. The receptors here all came from a woman aged 50 to 60 with Graves' hyperthyroidism that later progressed to Graves' ophthalmopathy. CDR3s include the opening cysteine and the closing phenylalanine or tryptophan.

J | length | V | CDR3
TRBJ2-1 | 18 | TRBV5-1 | CASSLVGLAGGTYNEQFF
TRBJ2-1 | 15 | TRBV28 | CASSMPGLAYNEQFF
TRBJ2-1 | 15 | TRBV12-3/TRBV12-4 | CASSRTGEGYNEQFF
TRBJ2-7 | 16 | TRBV5-8 | CASSSPRGSSSYEQYF
TRBJ1-1 | 15 | TRBV4-1 | CASSQAPDRNTEAFF
TRBJ2-1 | 15 | TRBV12-3/TRBV12-4 | CASSLAAWVYNEQFF
TRBJ2-7 | 16 | TRBV5-1 | CASSDSQGAHPGEQYF
TRBJ1-1 | 13 | TRBV11-1 | CASSAKDRNEAFF
TRBJ2-1 | 18 | TRBV20-1 | CSARLPRRTSDSRDEQFF
TRBJ1-1 | 15 | TRBV7-9 | CASSPSLTGFTEAFF
TRBJ1-1 | 16 | TRBV19 | CASTRGLIGGNTEAFF
TRBJ1-1 | 11 | TRBV20-1 | CSARVGAEAFF
TRBJ2-5 | 16 | TRBV5-8 | CASSLRQGPAQETQYF
TRBJ1-3 | 15 | TRBV30 | CAITGTRGTGNTIYF
TRBJ2-1 | 15 | TRBV9 | CASSVDGASANEQFF
TRBJ1-3 | 14 | TRBV5-4 | CASSLGQTSNTIYF
TRBJ2-1 | 14 | TRBV12-3/TRBV12-4 | CASSLTSSYNEQFF
TRBJ1-2 | 16 | TRBV12-3/TRBV12-4 | CASSVDARTPNYGYTF
TRBJ1-5 | 13 | TRBV4-1 | CASSQDEFQPQHF
TRBJ2-1 | 12 | TRBV2 | CASSERGDEQFF
TRBJ1-2 | 9 | TRBV20-1 | CSAGLGYTF
TRBJ2-1 | 12 | TRBV28 | CASSLTGNEQFF
TRBJ2-1 | 14 | TRBV5-5 | CASSPRTVPDEQFF
TRBJ2-2 | 16 | TRBV4-2 | CASSQPGLAGTGELFF
TRBJ1-1 | 12 | TRBV29-1 | CSVAPGNTEAFF
TRBJ2-7 | 16 | TRBV7-9 | CASSLHEGRFIYEQYF
TRBJ2-1 | 14 | TRBV20-1 | CSARGASGTNEQFF